This entry lists 11 T cell receptor beta chains sequenced from one sample in a study of blood T cells in healthy people across ages. A second PCR, run for roughly 6 to 11 cycles, used a sample-barcoded 5' primer plus a J-beta primer mix. TCRdb ran MiXCR on the 5' RACE reads and lists one entry per CDR3 protein. The sample lists 1.5 million to 1.8 million distinct CDR3 sequences, roughly 43% occurring once. Sequenced: blood. All receptors come from a woman between 18 and 29 years old in good health.

There are a few counts of this clonotype. V gene TRBV4-1 combines with J gene TRBJ2-1; D is undetermined. CDR3 length: 13 residues. V was clipped by 1 base and J by 12 bases, with 13 bases between them. CDR1 is MGHRA and CDR2 is YSYEKL in the germline V gene. This CDR3 is CASSQVLPELQFF. The CDR3 DNA reads TGCGCCAGCAGCCAAGTCCTACCTGAATTGCAGTTCTTC.

The chain employs TRBV11-2 and TRBJ2-1; TRBD2 agrees at 14 bases. This CDR3 has 16 amino acids. V lost 5 bases, J lost 8 bases, and 8 bases stayed unmatched. Germline CDR1 is SGHAT and CDR2 is FQNNGV. The chain's CDR3 is CASSITGTSGSHEQFF. DNA of the CDR3: TGTGCCAGCAGCATAACCGGGACTAGCGGGAGTCATGAGCAGTTCTTC.

The chain carries TRBV6-1 and TRBJ1-1; D not certain. The germline CDR1 and CDR2 sequences are MNHNS and SASEGT. V was trimmed by 0 bases and J by 1 base, leaving 6 bases between them. The CDR3 consists of 14 residues. The DNA for the CDR3 is TGTGCCAGCAGTGAAGCAGGGAAGAACACTGAAGCTTTCTTT. Its translation is CASSEAGKNTEAFF.

The chain links TRBV20-1 to TRBJ2-1; TRBD1 is a possible D gene (6 bases). The germline CDR1 and CDR2 sequences are DFQATT and SNEGSKA (reference sequence). The CDR3 consists of 16 residues. Trimming removed 2 bases at V and 0 bases at J, with 14 bases between. The CDR3 loop reads CSARPRTASSYNEQFF. The CDR3 DNA reads TGCAGTGCTAGACCCCGGACAGCCTCCTCCTACAATGAGCAGTTCTTC.

The chain couples TRBV9 to TRBJ2-1, with TRBD2 matching over 12 bases. Germline V CDR1 and CDR2: SGDLS, YYNGEE. J was trimmed by 5 bases and V by 3 bases; bases with no gene match: 3. The CDR3 consists of 15 residues. The CDR3 bases are TGTGCCAGCAGCGAACTAGCGGGAGGCAACAATGAGCAGTTCTTC. This translates into CASSELAGGNNEQFF. Full variable domain (remainder filled in from reference TRBV9 and TRBJ2-1): DSGVTQTPKHLITATGQRVTLRCSPRSGDLSVYWYQQSLDQGLQFLIQYYNGEERAKGNILERFSAQQFPDLHSELNLSSLELGDSALYFCASSELAGGNNEQFFGPGTRLTVL.

In this sample, this clonotype turned up many times. The chain is built from TRBV12-3 or TRBV12-4 and TRBJ1-2, with 9 bases fitting TRBD1. V lost 5 bases to trimming and J lost 7 bases; unmatched junction nucleotides: 5. The CDR3 consists of 13 residues. The DNA for the CDR3 is TGTGCCAGCAGTCAACAGGGGGCAGGTGGCTACACCTTC. Protein sequence: CASSQQGAGGYTF.

This chain links TRBV3-1 with TRBJ2-7; D gene uncertain. V gave up 8 bases and J gave up 7 bases, with 18 bases separating them. The CDR3 extends over 13 amino acids. Germline CDR1 reads LGHDT; CDR2 reads YNNKEL (reference sequence). This CDR3 is CASSRRSANEQYF. As DNA, the CDR3 is TGTGCCAGCTCTAGGCGGTCTGCCAATGAGCAGTACTTC.

The chain couples TRBV6-2 or TRBV6-3 to TRBJ1-6; TRBD1 matches 8 bases. After removal of 11 bases from V and 7 bases from J, the junction contained 10 bases not matched to a gene. The germline V gene encodes CDR1 MNHEY and CDR2 SVGEGT. The CDR3 consists of 14 residues. CDR3 in amino acids: CAGTATGGNSPLHF. The CDR3 DNA is TGTGCCGGCACCGCTACAGGGGGAAATTCACCCCTCCACTTT.

The gene calls are TRBV6-2 or TRBV6-3 and TRBJ2-3; 12 bases are a match to TRBD2. The germline gives CDR1 MNHEY, CDR2 SVGEGT. V trimming: 6 bases; J trimming: 2 bases; junction bases outside the gene matches: 6. The CDR3 has 16 residues. CDR3 sequence: CASRNRLAGVTDTQYF. CDR3 nucleotides: TGTGCCAGCAGGAACAGACTAGCGGGAGTCACAGATACGCAGTATTTT.

The rearrangement links TRBV28 to TRBJ1-1; 7 bases fit TRBD1. Germline-derived CDR1 and CDR2 are MDHEN and SYDVKM. V dropped 2 bases and J dropped 6; count of bases not matched to a gene: 6. The CDR3 is 14 residues long. CDR3 loop: CASSLREGAAEAFF. Written as DNA, the CDR3 is TGTGCCAGCAGTTTAAGAGAGGGGGCGGCTGAAGCTTTCTTT.

The genes are TRBV5-1 and TRBJ2-1, with 12 bases fitting TRBD2. The ends lost 3 bases at V and 14 bases at J; junction bases unmatched: 9. This CDR3 is 14 amino acids long. Germline V CDR1 and CDR2: SGHRS, YFSETQ. CDR3 sequence reads: CASSSSGGAGHKFF. CDR3 in DNA: TGCGCCAGCAGCTCTAGCGGGGGGGCCGGTCACAAGTTCTTC.